This T cell receptor beta chain was observed in a study of T-cell memory formation after mild COVID-19. Study findings and constraints: Chiefly within CM and EM were the contracting CD4+ clones; CD8+ ones were within EMRA.

This CDR3 is 14 amino acids long. V trimming: 5 bases; J trimming: 2 bases; junction bases outside the gene matches: 5. Germline CDR1 and CDR2: SEHNR and FQNEAQ (reference sequence). On this clonotype itself: Its antigen is currently unknown.

TCRdb recomputed calls from the 5' RACE reads with MiXCR, one row per CDR3 protein. There are a few hundred thousand distinct CDR3 sequences in the sample; around 27% occur only once, and around 10% lies in the top ten. Sequenced input: PBMCs or a T cell subset sorted from them (not recorded which). The chain is built from TRBV7-9 and TRBJ2-5, with 7 bases identical to TRBD2. This TCR was sampled from an adult woman who had mild COVID-19 (a few samples of this study predate the infection). Cell type and time point are not known. CDR3: CASSRGGAQETQYF. The CDR3 DNA reads as TGTGCCAGCAGCCGGGGAGGGGCGCAAGAGACCCAGTACTTC.